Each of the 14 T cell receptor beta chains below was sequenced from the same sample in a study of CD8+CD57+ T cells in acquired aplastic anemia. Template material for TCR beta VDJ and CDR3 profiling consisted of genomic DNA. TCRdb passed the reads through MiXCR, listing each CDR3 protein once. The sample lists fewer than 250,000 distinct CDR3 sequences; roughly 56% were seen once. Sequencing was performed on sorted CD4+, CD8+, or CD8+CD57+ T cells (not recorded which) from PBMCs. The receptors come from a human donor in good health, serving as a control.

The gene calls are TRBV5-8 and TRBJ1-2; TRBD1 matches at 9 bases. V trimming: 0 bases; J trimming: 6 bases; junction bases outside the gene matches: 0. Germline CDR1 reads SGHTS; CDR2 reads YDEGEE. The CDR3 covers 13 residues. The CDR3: CASSLGTGDGYTF. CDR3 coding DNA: TGTGCCAGCAGCTTGGGGACAGGGGATGGCTACACCTTC. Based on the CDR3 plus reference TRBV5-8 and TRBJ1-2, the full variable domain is EAGVTQSPTHLIKTRGQQATLRCSPISGHTSVYWYQQALGLGLQFLLWYDEGEERNRGNFPPRFSGRQFPNYSSELNVNALELEDSALYLCASSLGTGDGYTFGSGTRLTVV.

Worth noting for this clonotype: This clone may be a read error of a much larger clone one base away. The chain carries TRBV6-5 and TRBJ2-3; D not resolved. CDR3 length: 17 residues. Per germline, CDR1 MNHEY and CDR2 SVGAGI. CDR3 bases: TGTGCCAGCAGGTACTCCACTACCACTCCTAGCACAGATACGCAGTATTTT. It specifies CASRYSTTTPSTDTQYF.

CDR3 DNA: TGTGCCAGCAGCTCACAACAGGGGGCCTATGAGCAGTTCTTC. Translation gives CASSSQQGAYEQFF. V and J are TRBV7-9 and TRBJ2-1; the match to TRBD1 covers 9 bases. This CDR3 is 14 amino acids long. The V gene's germline CDR1 is SEHNR and CDR2 FQNEAQ (reference sequence). V lost 4 bases to trimming and J lost 8 bases; unmatched junction nucleotides: 6.

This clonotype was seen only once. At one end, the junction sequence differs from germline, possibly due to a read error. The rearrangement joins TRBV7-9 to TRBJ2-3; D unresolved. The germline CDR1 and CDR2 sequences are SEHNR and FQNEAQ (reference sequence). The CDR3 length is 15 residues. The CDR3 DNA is TGTACCAGCAGCTTATTGCCAGTTACCACAGATACGCAGTATTTT. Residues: CTSSLLPVTTDTQYF.

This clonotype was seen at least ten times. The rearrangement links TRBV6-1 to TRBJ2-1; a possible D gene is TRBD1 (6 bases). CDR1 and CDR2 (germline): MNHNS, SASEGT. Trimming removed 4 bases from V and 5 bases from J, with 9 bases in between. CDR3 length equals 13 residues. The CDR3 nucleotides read TGTGCCAGCAGTGTACAGGGAAACAATGAGCAGTTCTTC. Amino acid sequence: CASSVQGNNEQFF.

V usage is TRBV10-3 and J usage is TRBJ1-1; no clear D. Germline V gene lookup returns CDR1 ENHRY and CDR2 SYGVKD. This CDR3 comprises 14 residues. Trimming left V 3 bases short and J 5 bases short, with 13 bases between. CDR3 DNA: TGTGCCATCAGTGACGAGTCCGGCGGAACTGAAGCTTTCTTT. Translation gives CAISDESGGTEAFF.

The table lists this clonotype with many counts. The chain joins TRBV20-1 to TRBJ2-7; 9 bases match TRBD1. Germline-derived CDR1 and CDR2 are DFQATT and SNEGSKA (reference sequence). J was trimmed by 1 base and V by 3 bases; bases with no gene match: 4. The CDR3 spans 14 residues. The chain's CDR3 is CSASGDRVSYEQYF. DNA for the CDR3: TGCAGTGCTAGCGGGGACAGGGTGTCCTACGAGCAGTACTTC.

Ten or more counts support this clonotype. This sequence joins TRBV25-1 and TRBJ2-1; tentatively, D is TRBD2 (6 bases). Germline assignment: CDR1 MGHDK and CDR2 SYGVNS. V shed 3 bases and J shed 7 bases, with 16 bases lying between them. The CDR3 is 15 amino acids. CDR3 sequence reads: CASSDRTTVENEQFF. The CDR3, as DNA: TGTGCCAGCAGTGACAGGACTACCGTTGAAAATGAGCAGTTCTTC.

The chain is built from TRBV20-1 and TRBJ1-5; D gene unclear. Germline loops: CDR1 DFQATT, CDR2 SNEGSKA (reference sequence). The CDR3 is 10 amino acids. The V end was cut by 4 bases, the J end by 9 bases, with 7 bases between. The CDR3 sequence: CSAMSAPQHF. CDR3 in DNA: TGCAGTGCTATGAGCGCGCCCCAGCATTTT.

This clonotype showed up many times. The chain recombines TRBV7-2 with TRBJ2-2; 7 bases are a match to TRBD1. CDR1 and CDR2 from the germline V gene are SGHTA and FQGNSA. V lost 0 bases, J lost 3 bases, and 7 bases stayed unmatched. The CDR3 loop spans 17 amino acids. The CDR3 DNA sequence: TGTGCCAGCAGCTTAGCGGGTTTAGGGGGCCACACCGGGGAGCTGTTTTTT. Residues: CASSLAGLGGHTGELFF.

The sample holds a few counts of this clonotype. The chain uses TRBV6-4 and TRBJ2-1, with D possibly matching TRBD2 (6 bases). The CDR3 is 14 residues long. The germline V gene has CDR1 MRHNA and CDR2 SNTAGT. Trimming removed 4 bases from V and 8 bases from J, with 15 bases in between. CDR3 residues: CASSVQGGDDEQFF. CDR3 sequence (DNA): TGTGCCAGCAGTGTTCAGGGAGGCGACGATGAGCAGTTCTTC.

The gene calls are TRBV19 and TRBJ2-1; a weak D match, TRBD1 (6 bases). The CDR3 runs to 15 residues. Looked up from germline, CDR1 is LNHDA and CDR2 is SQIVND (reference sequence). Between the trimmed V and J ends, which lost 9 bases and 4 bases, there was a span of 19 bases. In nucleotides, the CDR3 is TGTGCCAGCAGCCCGGGACAAGCGATTTACAATGAGCAGTTCTTC. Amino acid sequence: CASSPGQAIYNEQFF.

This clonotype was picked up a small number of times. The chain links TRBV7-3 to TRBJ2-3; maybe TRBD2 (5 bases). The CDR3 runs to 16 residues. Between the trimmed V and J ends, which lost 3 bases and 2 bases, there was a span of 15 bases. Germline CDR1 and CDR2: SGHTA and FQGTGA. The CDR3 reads CASSFLRRAPTDTQYF. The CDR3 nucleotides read TGTGCCAGCAGCTTTCTCCGGCGGGCCCCCACAGATACGCAGTATTTT.

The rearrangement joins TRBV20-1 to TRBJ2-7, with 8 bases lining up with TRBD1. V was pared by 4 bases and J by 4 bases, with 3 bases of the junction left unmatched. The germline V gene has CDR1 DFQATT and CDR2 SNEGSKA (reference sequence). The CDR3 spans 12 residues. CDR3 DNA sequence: TGCAGTGCTACGGACAGGGTTTACGAGCAGTACTTC. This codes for CSATDRVYEQYF.